These T cell receptor beta chains were read from a single sample in a study of cytomegalovirus exposure and HLA in healthy donors. The method was immunoSEQ multiplex PCR; TCRdb's version includes in-frame clones alone and lacks a portion of them. This sample has approximately 160,000 clones, with roughly 70% found just once. Sequencing was performed on PBMCs. These receptors all come from a woman in her forties in good health and CMV-seropositive. Both conserved end residues are trimmed from each CDR3.

v_call cdr3_aa
TRBV9 ASSVSSGRAGYNEQF
TRBV6-5 ASSLIRDRGRYEQY
TRBV4-3 ASSQVNTGVAEAF
TRBV29-1 SVVKKSGGEQF
TRBV28 ASSSSGGPYNEQF
TRBV7-2 ASSEQGALNYGYT
TRBV2 ASSQAGVTDTQY
TRBV18 ASSPGRVDYNEQF
TRBV4-1 ASSQAGVGYQETQY
TRBV19 ASSIGESSYNEQF
TRBV6-1 ASSDRTGTGINEKLF
TRBV2 ASSGQTGELF
TRBV5-4 ASSFRLAGGSNEQF
TRBV7-2 ASSLALANTEAF
TRBV6-5 ASSSRTSGDLNEQF
TRBV18 ASSPPSTGGSNEQF
TRBV18 ASYLTSGSTYEQY
TRBV9 ASSGGQGSEKLF
TRBV7-2 ASSLEVGPEAF
TRBV19 ASTQERQPQH
TRBV7-2 ASSKWTGDNEQF
TRBV6-1 ASSRDSITNQPQN
TRBV7-9 ASSLERGAEDNEQF
TRBV20-1 SASRKTQY
TRBV7-9 ASSRGIDNQPQH
TRBV6-6 ASSTGQPNSPLH
TRBV7-2 ASSLGGLPGELF